These 8 T cell receptor beta chains came from one sample sequenced in a study of read filtering for tumor transcriptome and immune sequencing. The library was built from about 400 ng RNA with molecular barcoded adaptors for alpha/delta and beta/gamma chains. Each CDR3 protein is one row after TCRdb ran MiXCR on the reads. The table shows more than 100,000 distinct CDR3 sequences, with 10% to 15% occurring only once. Sequenced input: a population of CD138-negative cells sorted from bone marrow. Source of these receptors: a donor at least 40 years old with multiple myeloma.

This clonotype was seen ten or more times. The genes are TRBV3-1 and TRBJ2-7, with 11 nucleotides matching TRBD2. Losses at the gene ends were 3 bases for V and 3 bases for J; bases not matched to a gene: 4. The germline gives CDR1 LGHDT, CDR2 YNNKEL (reference sequence). The CDR3 runs 15 residues. This CDR3 is CASSQGTSGLYEQYF. DNA of the CDR3: TGTGCCAGCAGCCAGGGGACTAGCGGCCTCTACGAGCAGTACTTC.

This clonotype appeared many times. The rearrangement uses TRBV7-9 and TRBJ2-1; 9 bases match TRBD1. CDR1 is SEHNR, CDR2 FQNEAQ, per germline (reference sequence). The V segment lost 5 bases and the J segment 8 bases; nucleotides outside the gene matches: 10. The CDR3 loop spans 15 amino acids. CDR3 DNA: TGTGCCAGCAGCCTCCGGGACAGGGTTTACGATGAGCAGTTCTTC. Its protein is CASSLRDRVYDEQFF. Full variable domain (rest looked up from reference TRBV7-9 and TRBJ2-1): DTGVSQNPRHKITKRGQNVTFRCDPISEHNRLYWYRQTLGQGPEFLTYFQNEAQLEKSRLLSDRFSAERPKGSFSTLEIQRTEQGDSAMYLCASSLRDRVYDEQFFGPGTRLTVL.

This clonotype showed up many times. V usage is TRBV6-5 and J usage is TRBJ2-2; the D gene is possibly TRBD2 (6 bases). V gave up 5 bases and J gave up 2 bases, with 15 bases separating them. CDR1 and CDR2 from the germline V gene are MNHEY and SVGAGI. CDR3 size: 16 residues. The CDR3 is CASSRIADSNTGELFF. The CDR3 coding sequence is TGTGCCAGCAGTAGGATAGCGGATAGTAACACCGGGGAGCTGTTTTTT.

As to this clonotype: A much larger clonotype is one base distant, so this may be a read error. V gene TRBV7-2 combines with J gene TRBJ2-1; 9 nucleotides match TRBD1. This CDR3 has 16 amino acids. Trimming cost V 4 bases and J 6 bases; bases outside gene matches: 10. In germline, CDR1 is SGHTA, CDR2 FQGNSA. The CDR3 here is CASSSPQGAQVNEQFF. The CDR3 DNA follows: TGTGCCAGCAGCTCACCACAGGGGGCGCAGGTCAATGAGCAGTTCTTC.

This clonotype was counted ten times or more. This rearrangement joins TRBV14 to TRBJ2-1; the D call may be TRBD1 or TRBD2 (5 bases each). The germline V and J ends were trimmed by 1 base and 7 bases, with 20 bases remaining between them. CDR1 SGHDN and CDR2 FVKESK come from the germline V gene. The CDR3 consists of 17 residues. The CDR3, as DNA: TGTGCCAGCAGCCAAGCAAATCGAAGGGGCGGGTGGAATGAGCAGTTCTTC. Protein product: CASSQANRRGGWNEQFF.

There are a few counts of this clonotype. This sequence joins TRBV6-1 and TRBJ1-5, with 10 bases identical to TRBD1. CDR1 and CDR2 from the germline V gene are MNHNS and SASEGT. Trimming at V came to 9 bases and at J to 6 bases, leaving 8 bases not matched to a gene. The CDR3 sequence is 14 residues long. This CDR3 is CASSPGQGIQPQHF. CDR3 nucleotide sequence: TGTGCCAGTTCGCCGGGACAGGGGATTCAGCCCCAGCATTTT.

In regard to this clonotype: A read error may be the cause here, since a much bigger clone is one base away. The J gene is TRBJ1-2, the V gene TRBV7-2; maybe TRBD1 (5 bases). The CDR3 extends over 15 amino acids. V was cut by 5 bases and J by 6 bases, with 19 bases left in between. CDR1 is SGHTA, CDR2 FQGNSA, per germline. DNA for the CDR3: TGTGCCAGCAGCACAGAAGTGGGACGGCCTGATGGCTACACCTTC. As protein: CASSTEVGRPDGYTF.

This clonotype was seen only a few times. Since a much larger clone is just one base distant, this may be a read error. The genes are TRBV7-9 and TRBJ2-3; D gene unclear. This CDR3 is 14 amino acids long. Germline assignment: CDR1 SEHNR and CDR2 FQNEAQ (reference sequence). V lost 3 bases, J lost 2 bases, and 9 bases lay in between. CDR3 sequence reads: CASSFDHNTDTQYF. The CDR3 region has the DNA TGTGCCAGCAGCTTCGACCACAACACAGATACGCAGTATTTT. The whole variable domain, filled in from reference TRBV7-9 and TRBJ2-3, reads DTGVSQNPRHKITKRGQNVTFRCDPISEHNRLYWYRQTLGQGPEFLTYFQNEAQLEKSRLLSDRFSAERPKGSFSTLEIQRTEQGDSAMYLCASSFDHNTDTQYFGPGTRLTVL.